This passage covers 15 T cell receptor beta chains from one sample sequenced in a study of cytomegalovirus exposure and HLA in healthy donors. The PCR ran on 60 Vbeta and 13 Jbeta primers. Produced via immunoSEQ multiplex PCR; TCRdb's table is partial and in-frame only. Of around 140,000 clones in the sample, more than 60% were seen once. Material for sequencing was PBMCs. The source of these receptors is a female donor in good health and CMV-seronegative.

This clone appeared a single time. V is TRBV28 and J is TRBJ2-6; 8 positions agree with TRBD1. This CDR3 region has 17 residues. Germline V CDR1 and CDR2: MDHEN, SYDVKM. V gave up 6 bases and J gave up 2 bases; unmatched junction bases: 9. CDR3 protein: CASSRTGRSTGANVLTF. The CDR3 coding sequence is TGTGCCAGCAGCAGGACAGGGCGGTCTACTGGGGCCAACGTCCTGACTTTC. The variable domain in full, with the rest retrieved from reference TRBV28 and TRBJ2-6, is DVKVTQSSRYLVKRTGEKVFLECVQDMDHENMFWYRQDPGLGLRLIYFSYDVKMKEKGDIPEGYSVSREKKERFSLILESASTNQTSMYLCASSRTGRSTGANVLTFGAGSRLTVL.

There are a few counts of this clone. This sequence joins TRBV4-1 and TRBJ1-1; 10 bases fit TRBD1. V was clipped by 3 bases and J by 4 bases; unmatched bases: 5. The CDR3 covers 15 residues. CDR1 and CDR2 (germline): MGHRA, YSYEKL. Written as DNA, the CDR3 is TGCGCCAGCAGCCAGAACCGGGACAGGGGCACTGAAGCTTTCTTT. Protein product: CASSQNRDRGTEAFF.

This chain joins TRBV11-3 and TRBJ2-7, with no clear D. Looked up from germline, CDR1 is SGHNT and CDR2 is YENEEA. The CDR3 is 17 residues long. V shed 3 bases and J shed 6 bases, with 24 bases lying between them. Here the CDR3 DNA reads TGTGCCAGCAGCTTTTCTCGGGTACGTCCAGTAGTAGTCGAGCAGTACTTC. Its protein product is CASSFSRVRPVVVEQYF.

The rearrangement links TRBV5-6 to TRBJ2-1, with TRBD1 matching 7 bases. The CDR3 spans 14 residues. From germline, CDR1 is SGHDT and CDR2 YYEEEE. With V trimmed by 1 base and J by 7 bases, 5 bases remained unmatched. The CDR3 DNA sequence: TGTGCCAGCAGCTTGAGAAGGGGGCAGAATGAGCAGTTCTTC. Amino acid sequence: CASSLRRGQNEQFF.

The chain combines TRBV15 with TRBJ1-5, with D perhaps TRBD1 (5 bases). With 4 bases removed from V and 9 bases from J, the gap between germline ends came to 16 bases. The CDR3 totals 14 residues. Germline CDR1 LNHNV, CDR2 YYDKDF (reference sequence). The CDR3 sequence is CATSTGLDGGPQHF. The DNA for the CDR3 is TGTGCCACCAGCACCGGACTTGACGGGGGGCCCCAGCATTTT.

This clone appeared once. The rearrangement uses TRBV7-2 and TRBJ1-6, with 10 bases lining up with TRBD1. Germline V gene sequence: CDR1 SGHTA, CDR2 FQGNSA. The CDR3 sequence is 16 residues long. J gave up 5 bases and V 5 bases, and 6 bases lay outside the gene matches. The DNA for the CDR3 is TGTGCCAGCAGCCGACAGGGGGCAGGAAATAATTCACCCCTCCACTTT. This translates into CASSRQGAGNNSPLHF.

This chain uses TRBV7-3 with TRBJ2-3; 8 nucleotides match TRBD1. There are 15 residues in the CDR3. Germline V gene data show CDR1 as SGHTA and CDR2 as FQGTGA. V lost 5 bases, J lost 1 base, and 5 bases stayed unmatched. The CDR3 is CASSAHRGGTDTQYF. In DNA, the CDR3 is TGTGCCAGCAGCGCACACAGGGGGGGCACAGATACGCAGTATTTT.

This clone occurred a few times. J is TRBJ2-1 and V is TRBV28; 13 positions match TRBD2. The CDR3 sequence is 18 residues long. Germline CDR1 and CDR2: MDHEN and SYDVKM. V dropped 6 bases and J dropped 1; count of bases not matched to a gene: 9. CDR3 sequence (DNA): TGTGCCAGCAGCCCCTGGACTAGCGGGAGAAGGTCCTACAATGAGCAGTTCTTC. This sequence encodes CASSPWTSGRRSYNEQFF.

This clone was seen only once. The chain combines TRBV7-8 with TRBJ1-1; D perhaps matches TRBD1 (6 bases). V gave up 6 bases and J gave up 8 bases, with 16 bases separating them. CDR3 size: 13 residues. Germline V lookup: CDR1 SGHVS, CDR2 FQNEAQ. The CDR3 sequence: CASSLTRGAEAFF. The CDR3 DNA reads TGTGCCAGCAGTTTAACCCGGGGGGCAGAAGCTTTCTTT.

This sequence joins TRBV21-1 and TRBJ1-1; the table's TRBD1 call for D was not verified on the DNA. TRBV21-1 is assigned pseudogene status. The CDR3 contains 17 residues. The CDR3 spells CASSSCRDRVRRAEAFF. The DNA for the CDR3 is TGTGCCAGCAGCTCATGCCGGGACAGGGTTAGAAGAGCTGAAGCTTTCTTT.

This rearrangement joins TRBV30 to TRBJ1-5; D call uncertain. The CDR3 totals 14 residues. Looked up from germline, CDR1 is GTSNPN and CDR2 is SVGIG (reference sequence). Trimming stripped 2 bases from V and 2 bases from J, with 10 bases between. In DNA, the CDR3 is TGTGCCTGGAGTTCTCCCCCGGGCAATCAGCCCCAGCATTTT. Its translation: CAWSSPPGNQPQHF.

J is TRBJ2-7 and V is TRBV7-9; TRBD1 is a possible D gene (6 bases). V was clipped by 5 bases and J by 0 bases, with 8 bases between them. Germline V lookup: CDR1 SEHNR, CDR2 FQNEAQ (reference sequence). The CDR3 length is 13 residues. CDR3 protein: CASSGGNSYEQYF. DNA of the CDR3: TGTGCCAGCAGCGGGGGCAACTCCTACGAGCAGTACTTC.

As regards this clone: Other DNA variants within this sample encode the same CDR3. V and J are TRBV2 and TRBJ2-2; 11 bases fit TRBD1. The CDR3 has 15 amino acids. J was trimmed by 3 bases and V by 7 bases; bases with no gene match: 4. Per the germline V gene, CDR1 is SNHLY and CDR2 is FYNNEI. The DNA for the CDR3 is TGTGCCAGCACCCGGGACAGGGGGGACACCGGGGAGCTGTTTTTT. Translating it yields CASTRDRGDTGELFF. Full variable domain (rest looked up from reference TRBV2 and TRBJ2-2): EPEVTQTPSHQVTQMGQEVILRCVPISNHLYFYWYRQILGQKVEFLVSFYNNEISEKSEIFDDQFSVERPDGSNFTLKIRSTKLEDSAMYFCASTRDRGDTGELFFGEGSRLTVL.

The chain couples TRBV6-4 to TRBJ1-1; a possible D gene is TRBD1 (6 bases). The CDR3 consists of 15 residues. Trimming pared 6 bases from V and 1 base from J, leaving 15 bases between. Germline CDR1 and CDR2: MRHNA and SNTAGT. CDR3 amino acids: CASSPLGGANTEAFF. As DNA, the CDR3 is TGTGCCAGCAGCCCCCTCGGGGGGGCGAACACTGAAGCTTTCTTT.

This clone has just one count. V usage is TRBV9 and J usage is TRBJ2-3, with 10 bases fitting TRBD1. The germline gives CDR1 SGDLS, CDR2 YYNGEE. The V gene end was trimmed by 3 bases and the J gene end by 3 bases; junction bases not matched to a gene: 4. This CDR3 has 15 residues. The DNA of the CDR3 is TGTGCCAGCAGCGCGGGACAGGGGCTAACAGATACGCAGTATTTT. It yields the protein CASSAGQGLTDTQYF.